This T cell receptor (beta chain) was obtained from a study of shared clonotypes between healthy human individuals. Study at large: Plates per donor: three CD4 naive, three CD4 memory, two CD8 naive, one CD8 memory.

This CDR3 has 15 amino acids. The germline V gene encodes CDR1 SGHVS and CDR2 FQNEAQ. V was cut by 2 bases and J by 4 bases, with 11 bases left in between. Measured with immunoSEQ multiplex PCR; TCRdb has only the in-frame clones, and not every one. The sample includes about 1.5 million clones, 95% to 99% of them seen just once. The sample comprised naive CD4+ T cells sorted from blood. Sample subset: CD45RA+ positively selected. The sequence was collected from a man in his thirties or forties in good health. The chain employs TRBV7-8 and TRBJ2-2, with D possibly being TRBD1 (5 bases). For the CDR3, the DNA is TGTGCCAGCAGCTTAAGGACAAGGGGCACCGGGGAGCTGTTTTTT. This sequence encodes CASSLRTRGTGELFF.